The T cell receptor beta chain described here comes from a study of tumor-infiltrating lymphocytes in primary liver carcinoma (TCRdb year 2017). Broadly, across the study: Between late 2015 and early 2016, about 5 patients in China with histopathologically diagnosed primary liver carcinoma had surgical resection. Of the five patients, three men and two women aged 30 to 69 years, four had hepatocellular carcinoma and one had combined HCC and intrahepatic cholangiocarcinoma. The tumors of the five patients were staged as T1-T3 N0M0, with maximum diameters ranging from about 4.2 to 11 cm. Each sample produced about 3.5 to 8 million productive TCRbeta reads, and read depth showed no significant difference between tissue types. TCRbeta repertoire sequencing, expression microarrays and whole-exome sequencing were combined in the study across five regions of each liver tumor, with adjacent normal tissue and blood also included. A total of 35 or so specimens from 5 patients, comprising some 25 tumor regions, 5 adjacent noncancerous liver tissues and 5 peripheral blood samples, were covered by TCRbeta repertoire sequencing. Repertoires from technical replicates were highly reproducible, with mean shared-clone rates roughly 0.9 and correlation coefficients above 0.95.

TRIzol reagent was used to extract blood RNA from unsorted whole blood, while the DNeasy Blood & Tissue kit provided the germline DNA. At the time of sampling, the patients were treatment-naive and had chronic HBV infection. Before surgery, approximately 4 milliliters of peripheral blood were collected into K2EDTA tubes. V is trimmed back by 0 bases and J by 5 bases, and the junction contains 4 bases that no gene match accounts for. From a lookup of the germline V gene (reference sequence), CDR1 and CDR2 are SGHNT and YYREEE. From its cysteine to its phenylalanine, the CDR3 spans 15 amino acids. Solely the CDR3 DNA is kept, with 45 bases framed from the first base. This clonotype has a handful of counts. This receptor's antigen is unknown. The sample holds no much larger clone one base away, and base qualities are not on file. The paper as a whole reports these results and caveats: Repertoire overlap was found to be higher between tumor regions (mean roughly 35%) than between tumor-adjacent (around 17%) or tumor-blood (approximately 15%) pairs, consistent with antigen-driven expansion. With just 4 or 5 patients in the study, the authors point out that the findings should be validated in a larger study. Comparison of CD4+ and CD8+ T cell repertoires was precluded by the use of bulk unsorted samples. A significantly larger repertoire fraction was made up by the top 250 clones in tumors than in blood (p = 0.039). Because sequencing covered only the TCR beta chain and unpaired alpha chains were not captured, true repertoire diversity is likely underestimated.

TCRbeta-specific cDNA was reverse-transcribed from 500 ng total RNA using a constant-region primer and ProtoScript II reverse transcriptase. Three nested multiplex PCR rounds, following a slightly modified ARM-PCR procedure, were used to build the TCRbeta libraries. The first two PCR rounds used multiplex TRBV1-TRBV30 forward primers with a Cbeta reverse primer, each for roughly 10 cycles. Sample barcodes and Illumina adapters were added in a final 25-cycle PCR using Deep VentR polymerase. Amplicons of 200-500 bp were gel-purified with a QIAquick gel extraction kit before sequencing. TCRbeta amplicons were sequenced on an Illumina HiSeq 2500 with 250-bp paired-end reads. In the paper's pipeline: Trimmomatic v0.33 was used to quality-trim the reads, and FLASH v1.2.11 was used to merge paired reads so that full CDR3 sequences could be recovered. V, D and J germline segments were assigned to the rearranged TCRbeta sequences by MiGEC v1.2.1b. VDJtools v1.0.0 computed clonotype statistics and Shannon-Wiener diversity indices. Except for diversity analysis, only each sample's 250 most abundant clonotypes were used in subsequent analyses to reduce sampling bias. TCRdb passed the public sequencing reads through fastp at Q25 and MiXCR, retaining productive beta sequences. Entries that share a CDR3 protein sequence are merged under the most common genes and DNA. The V and J calls come from TCRdb's annotation, not from the publication. This sample comprises about 310,000 distinct CDR3 sequences, around three fifths of them detected only once. Together, the top ten hold roughly 9% of the sample.

The chain employs TRBV5-4 and TRBJ2-2; 7 of the junction bases match TRBD2. This receptor was identified in a man in his forties with primary liver carcinoma and hepatitis B virus infection. Sample: peripheral blood. The CDR3 protein sequence reads: CASSLGGSRTGELFF. The nucleotide sequence reads TGTGCCAGCAGCTTGGGCGGGAGCCGGACCGGGGAGCTGTTTTTT.